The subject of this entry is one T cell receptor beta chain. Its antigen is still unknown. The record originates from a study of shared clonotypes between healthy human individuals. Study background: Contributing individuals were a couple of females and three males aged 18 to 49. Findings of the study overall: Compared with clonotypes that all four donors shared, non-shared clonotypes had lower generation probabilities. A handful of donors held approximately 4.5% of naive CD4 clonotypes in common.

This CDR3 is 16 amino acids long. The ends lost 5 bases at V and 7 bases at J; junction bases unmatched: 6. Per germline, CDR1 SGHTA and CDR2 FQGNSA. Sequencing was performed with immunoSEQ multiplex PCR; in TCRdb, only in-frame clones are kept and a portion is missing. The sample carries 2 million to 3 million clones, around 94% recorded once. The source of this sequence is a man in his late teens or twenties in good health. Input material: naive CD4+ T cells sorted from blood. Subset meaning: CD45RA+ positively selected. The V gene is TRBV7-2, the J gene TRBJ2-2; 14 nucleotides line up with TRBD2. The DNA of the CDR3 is TGTGCCAGCAGCCCGACTAGCGGGAGGGTAGGCGGGGAGCTGTTTTTT. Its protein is CASSPTSGRVGGELFF.